The rows below give T cell receptor beta chains drawn from one sample of a study of cytomegalovirus exposure and HLA in healthy donors. The protocol was immunoSEQ multiplex PCR, while the TCRdb copy is restricted to in-frame clones and leaves out a portion. The table includes about 200,000 clones, about four fifths detected once. Sequenced material: PBMCs. The receptors stem from a young woman in good health and CMV-seronegative. Both conserved end residues are trimmed from each CDR3. A D gene is named only where the DNA matches it firmly.

>TRBD1|TRBV2|TRBJ1-1
ASSVPRTGGMNTEAF
>TRBD1|TRBV7-9|TRBJ2-5
ASSSGQGQETQY
>-|TRBV27|TRBJ2-6
ASSLLWLGGDSGANVLT
>TRBD2|TRBV2|TRBJ2-1
ASSEAQGGEGPYNEQF
>TRBD2|TRBV5-6|TRBJ2-1
ASSLEGLAGSSYNEQF
>-|TRBV30|TRBJ2-3
AWSALGTSTDTQY
>TRBD2|TRBV5-1|TRBJ2-3
ASSSLSSGSTDTQY
>TRBD2|TRBV5-4|TRBJ2-3
ASSLAGRPDTQY
>TRBD1|TRBV7-9|TRBJ1-1
ASSRGQGPEAF
>TRBD2|TRBV2|TRBJ2-2
ASSAQAGGTGELF
>TRBD2|TRBV9|TRBJ2-1
ASSSWTSEGNEQF
>-|TRBV28|TRBJ1-3
ASSLWGVRAGNTIY
>TRBD1|TRBV5-1|TRBJ1-2
VSSVRDSNYGYT
>TRBD2|TRBV12-5|TRBJ2-2
ASGAPGLVPGELF
>TRBD1|TRBV19|TRBJ1-2
ASSIRGRGRYGYT
>-|TRBV2|TRBJ1-4
ASSEAGSGGTNEKLF
>-|TRBV7-2|TRBJ2-7
ASSVLGSRTYEQY
>TRBD2|TRBV7-9|TRBJ2-3
ASSSSGRGTDTQY
>-|TRBV28|TRBJ2-7
ASSLGGSSYEQY
>TRBD1|TRBV10-3|TRBJ2-7
AISAQGAYEQY
>TRBD1|TRBV4-3|TRBJ1-2
ASSRGQEADYGYT
>TRBD2|TRBV7-6|TRBJ2-2
ASSFSQNGGREDTGELF
>TRBD2|TRBV10-1|TRBJ2-3
ASSRSGTSTDTQY